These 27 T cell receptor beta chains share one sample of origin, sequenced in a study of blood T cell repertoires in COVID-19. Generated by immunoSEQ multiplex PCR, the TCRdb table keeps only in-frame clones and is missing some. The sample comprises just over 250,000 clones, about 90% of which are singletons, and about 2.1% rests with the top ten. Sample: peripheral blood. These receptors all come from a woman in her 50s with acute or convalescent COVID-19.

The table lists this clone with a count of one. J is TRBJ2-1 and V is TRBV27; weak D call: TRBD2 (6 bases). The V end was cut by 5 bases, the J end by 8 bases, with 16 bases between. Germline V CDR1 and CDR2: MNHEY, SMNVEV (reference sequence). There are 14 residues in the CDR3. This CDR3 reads CASSPWDFQDEQFF. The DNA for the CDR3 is TGTGCCAGCAGTCCGTGGGACTTTCAAGATGAGCAGTTCTTC.

The CDR3 DNA reads as TGCGCCAGCAGCTTGTCTAGCGGGAGATACGAGCAGTACTTC. Amino acids: CASSLSSGRYEQYF. This chain uses TRBV5-1 with TRBJ2-7; 10 positions match TRBD2. V lost 1 base to trimming and J lost 4 bases; unmatched junction nucleotides: 2. Germline V gives CDR1 SGHRS, CDR2 YFSETQ. CDR3 length equals 14 residues.

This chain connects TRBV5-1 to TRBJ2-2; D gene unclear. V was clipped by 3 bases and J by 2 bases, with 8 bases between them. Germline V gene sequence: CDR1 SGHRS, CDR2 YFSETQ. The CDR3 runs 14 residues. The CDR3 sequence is CASSSEVNTGELFF. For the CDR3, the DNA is TGCGCCAGCAGCTCAGAGGTAAACACCGGGGAGCTGTTTTTT. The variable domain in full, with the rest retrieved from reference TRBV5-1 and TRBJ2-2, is KAGVTQTPRYLIKTRGQQVTLSCSPISGHRSVSWYQQTPGQGLQFLFEYFSETQRNKGNFPGRFSGRQFSNSRSEMNVSTLELGDSALYLCASSSEVNTGELFFGEGSRLTVL.

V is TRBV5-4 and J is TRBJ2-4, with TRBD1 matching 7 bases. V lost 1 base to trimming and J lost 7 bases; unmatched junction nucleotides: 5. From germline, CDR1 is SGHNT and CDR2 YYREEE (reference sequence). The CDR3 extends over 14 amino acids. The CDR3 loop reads CASSLSQTGNIQYF. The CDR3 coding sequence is TGTGCCAGCAGCTTGAGTCAGACAGGGAACATTCAGTACTTC. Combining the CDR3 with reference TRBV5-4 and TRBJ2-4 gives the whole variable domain ETGVTQSPTHLIKTRGQQVTLRCSSQSGHNTVSWYQQALGQGPQFIFQYYREEENGRGNFPPRFSGLQFPNYSSELNVNALELDDSALYLCASSLSQTGNIQYFGAGTRLSVL.

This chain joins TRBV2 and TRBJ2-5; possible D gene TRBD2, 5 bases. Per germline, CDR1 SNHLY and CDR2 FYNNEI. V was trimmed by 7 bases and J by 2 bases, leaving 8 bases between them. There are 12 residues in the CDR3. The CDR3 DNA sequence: TGTGCCAGCAACCGGGGACAAGAGACCCAGTACTTC. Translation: CASNRGQETQYF.

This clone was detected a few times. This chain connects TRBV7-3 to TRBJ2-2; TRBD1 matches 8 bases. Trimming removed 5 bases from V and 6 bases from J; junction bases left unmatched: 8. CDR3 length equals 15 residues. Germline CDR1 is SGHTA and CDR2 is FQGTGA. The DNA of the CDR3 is TGTGCCAGCAGCCGACAGGGGTTAAGGGCCGGGGAGCTGTTTTTT. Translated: CASSRQGLRAGELFF.

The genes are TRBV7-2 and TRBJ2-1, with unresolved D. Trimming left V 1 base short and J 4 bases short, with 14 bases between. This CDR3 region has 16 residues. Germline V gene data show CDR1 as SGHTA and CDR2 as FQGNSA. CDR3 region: CASSLGAHHIYNEQFF. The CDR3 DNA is TGTGCCAGCAGCTTAGGGGCTCACCATATTTACAATGAGCAGTTCTTC.

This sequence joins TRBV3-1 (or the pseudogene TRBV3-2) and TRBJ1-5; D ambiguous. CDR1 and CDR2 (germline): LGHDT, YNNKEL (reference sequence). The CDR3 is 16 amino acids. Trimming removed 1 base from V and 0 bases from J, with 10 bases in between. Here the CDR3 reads CASSQGLAYSNQPQHF. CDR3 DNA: TGTGCCAGCAGCCAAGGGTTGGCTTATAGCAATCAGCCCCAGCATTTT.

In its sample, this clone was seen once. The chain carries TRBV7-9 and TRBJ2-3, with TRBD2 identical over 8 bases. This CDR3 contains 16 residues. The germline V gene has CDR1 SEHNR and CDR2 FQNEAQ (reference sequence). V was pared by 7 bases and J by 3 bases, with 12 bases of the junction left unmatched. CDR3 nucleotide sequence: TGTGCCAGCACCCTACCCGTTAGCGGGGAAACAGATACGCAGTATTTT. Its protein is CASTLPVSGETDTQYF.

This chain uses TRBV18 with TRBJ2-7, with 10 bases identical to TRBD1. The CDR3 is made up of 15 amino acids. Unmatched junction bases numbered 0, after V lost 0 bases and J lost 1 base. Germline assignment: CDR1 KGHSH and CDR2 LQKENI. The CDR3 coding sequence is TGTGCCAGCTCACCACCGGGACAGGGGTCCTACGAGCAGTACTTC. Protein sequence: CASSPPGQGSYEQYF.

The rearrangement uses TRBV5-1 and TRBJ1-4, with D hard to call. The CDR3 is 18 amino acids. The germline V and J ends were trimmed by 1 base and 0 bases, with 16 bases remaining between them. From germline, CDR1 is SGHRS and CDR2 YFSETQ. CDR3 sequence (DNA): TGCGCCAGCAGCTTGTTTATCGCAGCGGATGCAACTAATGAAAAACTGTTTTTT. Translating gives CASSLFIAADATNEKLFF.

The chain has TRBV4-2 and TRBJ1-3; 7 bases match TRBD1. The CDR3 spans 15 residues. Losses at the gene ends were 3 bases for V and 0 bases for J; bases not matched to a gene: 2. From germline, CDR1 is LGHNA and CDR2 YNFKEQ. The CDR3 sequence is CASSHGQASGNTIYF. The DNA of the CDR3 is TGTGCCAGCAGCCATGGACAGGCCTCTGGAAACACCATATATTTT.

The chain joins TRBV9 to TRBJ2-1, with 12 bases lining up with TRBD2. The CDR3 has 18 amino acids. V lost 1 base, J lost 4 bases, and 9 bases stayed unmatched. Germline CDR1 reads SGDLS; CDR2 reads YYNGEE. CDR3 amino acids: CASSVLPLLAGGYNEQFF. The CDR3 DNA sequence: TGTGCCAGCAGCGTACTTCCTCTGCTAGCGGGAGGGTACAATGAGCAGTTCTTC. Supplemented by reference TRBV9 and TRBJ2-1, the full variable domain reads DSGVTQTPKHLITATGQRVTLRCSPRSGDLSVYWYQQSLDQGLQFLIQYYNGEERAKGNILERFSAQQFPDLHSELNLSSLELGDSALYFCASSVLPLLAGGYNEQFFGPGTRLTVL.

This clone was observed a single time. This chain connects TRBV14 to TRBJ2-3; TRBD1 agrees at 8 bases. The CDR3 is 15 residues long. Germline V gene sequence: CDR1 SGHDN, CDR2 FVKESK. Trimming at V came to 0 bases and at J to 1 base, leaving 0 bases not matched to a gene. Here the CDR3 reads CASSQETGGTDTQYF. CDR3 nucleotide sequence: TGTGCCAGCAGCCAAGAGACAGGGGGCACAGATACGCAGTATTTT.

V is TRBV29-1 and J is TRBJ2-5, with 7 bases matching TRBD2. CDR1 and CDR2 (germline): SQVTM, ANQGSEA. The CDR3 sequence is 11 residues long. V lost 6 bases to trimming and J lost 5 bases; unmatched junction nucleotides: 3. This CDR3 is CSVGGSETQYF. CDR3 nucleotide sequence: TGCAGCGTGGGGGGGTCGGAGACCCAGTACTTC. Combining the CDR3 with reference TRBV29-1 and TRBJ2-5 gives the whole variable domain SAVISQKPSRDICQRGTSLTIQCQVDSQVTMMFWYRQQPGQSLTLIATANQGSEATYESGFVIDKFPISRPNLTFSTLTVSNMSPEDSSIYLCSVGGSETQYFGPGTRLLVL.

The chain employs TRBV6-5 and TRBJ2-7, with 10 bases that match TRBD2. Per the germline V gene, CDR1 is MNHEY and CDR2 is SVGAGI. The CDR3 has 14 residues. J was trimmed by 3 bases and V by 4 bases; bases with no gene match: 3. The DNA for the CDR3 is TGTGCCAGCAGTTCCGGGACTAGCGTCTACGAGCAGTACTTC. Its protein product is CASSSGTSVYEQYF.

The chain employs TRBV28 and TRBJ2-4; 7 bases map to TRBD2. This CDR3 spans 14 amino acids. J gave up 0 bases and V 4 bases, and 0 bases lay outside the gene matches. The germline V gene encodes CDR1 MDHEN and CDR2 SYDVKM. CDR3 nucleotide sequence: TGTGCCAGCAGTTGGACTAGAGCCAAAAACATTCAGTACTTC. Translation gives CASSWTRAKNIQYF.

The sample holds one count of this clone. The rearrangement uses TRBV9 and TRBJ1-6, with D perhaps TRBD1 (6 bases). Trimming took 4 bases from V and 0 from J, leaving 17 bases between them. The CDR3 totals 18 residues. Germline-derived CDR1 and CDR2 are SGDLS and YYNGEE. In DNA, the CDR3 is TGTGCCAGCAGCCCCCCCGGGACACAAAGCTCCTATAATTCACCCCTCCACTTT. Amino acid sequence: CASSPPGTQSSYNSPLHF.

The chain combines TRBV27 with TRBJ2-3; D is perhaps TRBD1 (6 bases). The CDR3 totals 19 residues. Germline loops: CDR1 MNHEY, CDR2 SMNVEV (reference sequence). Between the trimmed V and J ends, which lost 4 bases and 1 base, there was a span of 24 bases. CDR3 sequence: CASSSTPPGLGGRTDTQYF. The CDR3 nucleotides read TGTGCCAGCAGTTCAACTCCCCCCGGTCTAGGGGGACGCACAGATACGCAGTATTTT.

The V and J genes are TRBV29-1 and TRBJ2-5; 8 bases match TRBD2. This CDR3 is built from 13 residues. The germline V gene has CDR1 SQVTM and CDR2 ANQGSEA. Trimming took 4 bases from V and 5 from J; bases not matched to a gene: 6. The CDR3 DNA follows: TGCAGCGTTGCCGGGAGGGCCGTGGAGACCCAGTACTTC. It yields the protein CSVAGRAVETQYF. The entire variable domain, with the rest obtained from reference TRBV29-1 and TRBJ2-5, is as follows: SAVISQKPSRDICQRGTSLTIQCQVDSQVTMMFWYRQQPGQSLTLIATANQGSEATYESGFVIDKFPISRPNLTFSTLTVSNMSPEDSSIYLCSVAGRAVETQYFGPGTRLLVL.

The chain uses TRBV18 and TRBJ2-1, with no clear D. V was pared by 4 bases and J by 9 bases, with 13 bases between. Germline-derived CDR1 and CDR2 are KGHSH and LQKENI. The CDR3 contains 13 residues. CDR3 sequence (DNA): TGTGCCAGCTCACGAGATAGTCCCACTGAGCAGTTCTTC. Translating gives CASSRDSPTEQFF.

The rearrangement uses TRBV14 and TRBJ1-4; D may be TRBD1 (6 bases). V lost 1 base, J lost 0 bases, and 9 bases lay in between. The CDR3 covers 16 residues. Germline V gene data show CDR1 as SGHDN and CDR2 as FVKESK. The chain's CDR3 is CASSQVGGPTNEKLFF. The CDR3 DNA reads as TGTGCCAGCAGCCAAGTGGGGGGGCCAACTAATGAAAAACTGTTTTTT. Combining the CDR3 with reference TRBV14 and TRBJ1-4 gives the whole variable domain EAGVTQFPSHSVIEKGQTVTLRCDPISGHDNLYWYRRVMGKEIKFLLHFVKESKQDESGMPNNRFLAERTGGTYSTLKVQPAELEDSGVYFCASSQVGGPTNEKLFFGSGTQLSVL.

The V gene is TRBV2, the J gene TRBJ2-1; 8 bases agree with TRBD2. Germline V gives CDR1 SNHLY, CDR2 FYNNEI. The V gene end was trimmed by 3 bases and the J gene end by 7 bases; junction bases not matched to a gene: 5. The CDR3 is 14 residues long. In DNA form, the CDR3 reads TGTGCCAGCAGTGACCAGCGGGAGATGAATGAGCAGTTCTTC. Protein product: CASSDQREMNEQFF. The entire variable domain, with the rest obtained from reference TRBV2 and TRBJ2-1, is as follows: EPEVTQTPSHQVTQMGQEVILRCVPISNHLYFYWYRQILGQKVEFLVSFYNNEISEKSEIFDDQFSVERPDGSNFTLKIRSTKLEDSAMYFCASSDQREMNEQFFGPGTRLTVL.

This CDR3 reads CASSSRQGAFNEQFF. The CDR3 region has the DNA TGTGCCAGCAGCTCCCGACAGGGGGCTTTCAATGAGCAGTTCTTC. This chain uses TRBV5-5 with TRBJ2-1; 10 bases align to TRBD1. Germline V CDR1 and CDR2: SGHKS, YYEKEE (reference sequence). With 3 bases clipped from V and 6 bases from J, the junction kept 6 bases outside the gene matches. The CDR3 is 15 amino acids.

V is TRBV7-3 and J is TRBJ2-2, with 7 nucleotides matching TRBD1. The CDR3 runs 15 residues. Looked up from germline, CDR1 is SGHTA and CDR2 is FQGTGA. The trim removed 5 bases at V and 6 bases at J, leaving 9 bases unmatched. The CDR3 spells CASSPLSRGPGELFF. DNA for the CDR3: TGTGCCAGCAGCCCACTCTCAAGGGGGCCCGGGGAGCTGTTTTTT.

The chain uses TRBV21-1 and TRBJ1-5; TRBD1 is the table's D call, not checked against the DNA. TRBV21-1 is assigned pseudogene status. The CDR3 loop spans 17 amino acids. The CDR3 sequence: CASSRRAADRGHQPQHF. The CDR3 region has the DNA TGTGCCAGCAGCCGGCGGGCGGCGGACAGGGGGCATCAGCCCCAGCATTTT.

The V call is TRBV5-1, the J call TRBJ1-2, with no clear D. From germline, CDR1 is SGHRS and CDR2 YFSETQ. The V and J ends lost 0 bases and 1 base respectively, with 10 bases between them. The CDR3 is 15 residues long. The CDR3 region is CASSLGPPNNYGYTF. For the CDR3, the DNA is TGCGCCAGCAGCTTGGGGCCGCCAAATAACTATGGCTACACCTTC.